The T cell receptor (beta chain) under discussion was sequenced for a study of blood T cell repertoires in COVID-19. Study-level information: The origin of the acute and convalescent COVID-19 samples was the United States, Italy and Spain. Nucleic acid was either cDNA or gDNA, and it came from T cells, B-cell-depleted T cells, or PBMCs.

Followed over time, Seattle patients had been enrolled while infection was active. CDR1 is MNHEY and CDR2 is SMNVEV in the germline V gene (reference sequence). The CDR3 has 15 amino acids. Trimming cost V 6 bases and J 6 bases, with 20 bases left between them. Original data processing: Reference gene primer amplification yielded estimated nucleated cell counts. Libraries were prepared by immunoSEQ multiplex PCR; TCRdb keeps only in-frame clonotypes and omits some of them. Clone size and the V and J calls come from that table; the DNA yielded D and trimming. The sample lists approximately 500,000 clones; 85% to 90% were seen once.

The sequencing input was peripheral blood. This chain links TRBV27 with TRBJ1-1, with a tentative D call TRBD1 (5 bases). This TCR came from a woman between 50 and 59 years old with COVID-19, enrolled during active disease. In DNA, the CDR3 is TGTGCCAGCAGCCGTCGACCGGGAGGCAGGGCTGAAGCTTTCTTT. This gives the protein CASSRRPGGRAEAFF.